These 14 T cell receptor beta chains originate from one sample sequenced in a study of T cell repertoires in cytomegalovirus infection. TCRdb re-called the reads with MiXCR, one entry per CDR3 protein. This sample has roughly 760,000 distinct CDR3 sequences, with 35% found just once. Sequenced input: PBMCs. All receptors come from a human donor in good health (CMV status not recorded). Some clones in this sample may be carry-over from other donors' samples.

The chain has TRBV30 and TRBJ2-3; perhaps TRBD1 as D (6 bases). Trimming shortened V by 5 bases and J by 2 bases, and 14 bases separated the two germline ends. The CDR3 covers 14 residues. Germline lookup yields CDR1 GTSNPN and CDR2 SVGIG (reference sequence). The CDR3 sequence: CAWAGTPPTDTQYF. DNA of the CDR3: TGTGCCTGGGCCGGGACACCCCCCACAGATACGCAGTATTTT.

With respect to this clonotype: A read error may account for a junction end that differs from germline. The chain carries TRBV24-1 and TRBJ2-5; D gene unclear. Germline lookup yields CDR1 KGHDR and CDR2 SFDVKD. The CDR3 consists of 14 residues. The CDR3: CATIRPGYRESQYF. The CDR3, as DNA: TGTGCCACCATTAGACCGGGTTACCGAGAGAGCCAGTACTTC.

Only a few counts were recorded for this clonotype. This chain joins TRBV4-1 and TRBJ1-1; D is possibly TRBD1 (6 bases). Germline V gene data show CDR1 as MGHRA and CDR2 as YSYEKL. Between the trimmed V and J ends, which lost 0 bases and 4 bases, there was a span of 15 bases. The CDR3 runs to 16 residues. This CDR3 is CASSQDINRGFTEAFF. The CDR3 coding sequence is TGCGCCAGCAGCCAAGATATAAATAGGGGGTTCACTGAAGCTTTCTTT.

This clonotype was detected ten times or more. The chain combines TRBV28 with TRBJ2-7; perhaps TRBD1 as D (6 bases). This CDR3 is built from 17 residues. V lost 3 bases and J lost 0, with 18 bases in between. Germline V CDR1 and CDR2: MDHEN, SYDVKM. CDR3 bases: TGTGCCAGCAGTTTTCACACTAGGACAGCCCTCTCCTACGAGCAGTACTTC. Amino acids: CASSFHTRTALSYEQYF.

The chain has TRBV7-2 and TRBJ2-1, with a possible D match to TRBD1 (6 bases). Germline V lookup: CDR1 SGHTA, CDR2 FQGNSA. The CDR3 runs to 14 residues. Between the trimmed V and J ends, which lost 2 bases and 7 bases, there was a span of 12 bases. CDR3 nucleotides: TGTGCCAGCAGCTTAAGCCGGGACAAGAATGAGCAGTTCTTC. It yields the protein CASSLSRDKNEQFF.

The chain uses TRBV20-1 and TRBJ2-7; possibly TRBD1 for D (7 bases). V gave up 4 bases and J gave up 2 bases, with 21 bases separating them. The CDR3 contains 16 residues. From germline, CDR1 is DFQATT and CDR2 SNEGSKA (reference sequence). CDR3 nucleotides: TGCAGTGCTACAGGGGGGCTCCGGCCCCTAACCTACGAGCAGTACTTC. Translated, it gives CSATGGLRPLTYEQYF.

This clonotype was detected a few times. The chain carries TRBV7-9 and TRBJ1-6; TRBD1 matches at 7 bases. The germline gives CDR1 SEHNR, CDR2 FQNEAQ (reference sequence). CDR3 length: 17 amino acids. V gave up 2 bases and J gave up 6 bases; unmatched junction bases: 10. This CDR3 is CASSLSRDSYSNSPLHF. The CDR3 DNA follows: TGTGCCAGCAGCTTATCTAGGGACAGCTATTCTAATTCACCCCTCCACTTT.

Note on this clonotype: As the CDR3 is not closed by the conserved phenylalanine or tryptophan, this likely results from a read error. This chain connects TRBV19 to TRBJ1-5; D is unclear. V was shortened by 4 bases and J by 0 bases, with 13 bases between the two germline ends. The CDR3 runs to 16 residues. Germline V lookup: CDR1 LNHDA, CDR2 SQIVND (reference sequence). CDR3 nucleotide sequence: TGTGCCAGTAGTAGTTTTACAGAAAATAGCAATCAGCCCCAGCATGTT. This sequence encodes CASSSFTENSNQPQHV.

This clonotype was picked up many times. The chain has TRBV28 and TRBJ2-7; D might be TRBD2 (5 bases). Germline V gene data show CDR1 as MDHEN and CDR2 as SYDVKM. V was cut by 5 bases and J by 3 bases, with 20 bases left in between. The CDR3 is 16 residues long. CDR3 DNA: TGTGCCAGCAGTCGTCTAAGTCCGGGATTAGACTACGAGCAGTACTTC. This gives the protein CASSRLSPGLDYEQYF.

CDR3 in DNA: TGTGCCAGCAGTGAAGGCCACGGGCTCTACGAGCAGTACTTC. Its protein product is CASSEGHGLYEQYF. The J gene is TRBJ2-7, the V gene TRBV6-1, with no clear D. Germline CDR1 reads MNHNS; CDR2 reads SASEGT. The CDR3 loop spans 14 amino acids. V lost 1 base to trimming and J lost 3 bases, with 10 bases between them.

Regarding this clonotype: This likely comes from a read error, as the CDR3 has no conserved phenylalanine or tryptophan at its end. V is TRBV7-2 and J is TRBJ2-5; 7 bases agree with TRBD2. V trimming: 1 base; J trimming: 8 bases; junction bases outside the gene matches: 7. CDR1 SGHTA and CDR2 FQGNSA come from the germline V gene. The CDR3 extends over 14 amino acids. CDR3 amino acids: CASSLGGSLTTQYL. DNA of the CDR3: TGTGCCAGCAGCTTAGGCGGGAGTCTCACCACCCAGTACTTA.

This sequence joins TRBV29-1 and TRBJ2-6, with TRBD1 as a possible D gene (6 bases). This CDR3 is built from 19 residues. Looked up from germline, CDR1 is SQVTM and CDR2 is ANQGSEA. Between the trimmed V and J ends, which lost 6 bases and 0 bases, there was a span of 24 bases. For the CDR3, the DNA is TGCAGCGTGGCCCGGGACCCACAGGGCTGGAGCTCTGGGGCCAACGTCCTGACTTTC. It is translated as CSVARDPQGWSSGANVLTF.

The rearrangement uses TRBV7-8 and TRBJ1-2; D is unclear. The CDR3 spans 13 residues. Trimming took 1 base from V and 8 from J, leaving 11 bases between them. The germline V gene encodes CDR1 SGHVS and CDR2 FQNEAQ. The CDR3 nucleotides read TGTGCCAGCAGCTTAGATCGCCGGCGCGGCTACACCTTC. Its protein product is CASSLDRRRGYTF. The full variable domain, in which reference TRBV7-8 and TRBJ1-2 provide the parts outside the CDR3, is GAGVSQSPRYKVAKRGQDVALRCDPISGHVSLFWYQQALGQGPEFLTYFQNEAQLDKSGLPSDRFFAERPEGSVSTLKIQRTQQEDSAVYLCASSLDRRRGYTFGSGTRLTVV.

The rearrangement joins TRBV25-1 to TRBJ1-2; D unclear. The CDR3 has 13 amino acids. Germline V gene data show CDR1 as MGHDK and CDR2 as SYGVNS. Between the trimmed V and J ends, which lost 3 bases and 2 bases, there was a span of 7 bases. The CDR3 nucleotides are TGTGCCAGCAGTGAGGGTCGGAACTATGGCTACACCTTC. Encoded protein: CASSEGRNYGYTF.